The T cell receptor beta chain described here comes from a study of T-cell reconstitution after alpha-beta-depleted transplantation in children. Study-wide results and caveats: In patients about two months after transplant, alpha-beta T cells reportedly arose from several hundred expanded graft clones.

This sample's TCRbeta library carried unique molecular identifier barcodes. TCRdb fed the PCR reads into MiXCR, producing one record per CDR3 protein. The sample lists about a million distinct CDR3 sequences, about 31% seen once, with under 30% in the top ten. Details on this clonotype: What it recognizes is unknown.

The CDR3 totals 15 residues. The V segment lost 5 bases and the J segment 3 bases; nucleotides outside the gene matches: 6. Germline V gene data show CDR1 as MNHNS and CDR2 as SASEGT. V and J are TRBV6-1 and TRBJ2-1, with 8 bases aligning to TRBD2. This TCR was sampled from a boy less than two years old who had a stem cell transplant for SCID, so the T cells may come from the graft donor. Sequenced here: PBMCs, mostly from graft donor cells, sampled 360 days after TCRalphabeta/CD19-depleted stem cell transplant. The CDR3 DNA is TGTGCCAGCAGTCCGGGGGGGTCGGTCTACAATGAGCAGTTCTTC. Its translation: CASSPGGSVYNEQFF.